This TCR beta chain came from a study of T cell responses to AZD1222 COVID-19 vaccine. Clones were read by immunoSEQ multiplex PCR, and TCRdb kept only the in-frame ones, dropping some. Of about 110,000 clones in the sample, 70% to 85% were seen once. The source material was peripheral blood, sampled on day 0 of AZD1222 vaccination. The receptor was derived from an adult in good health.

The CDR3 DNA reads as TGTGCCAGCGACTCGTGGGGGGCTGATGAGCAGTTCTTC. It translates to CASDSWGADEQFF. The chain combines TRBV6-1 with TRBJ2-1; D might be TRBD1 or TRBD2, each matching 6 bases. Trimming left V 8 bases short and J 8 bases short, with 16 bases between. The germline V gene encodes CDR1 MNHNS and CDR2 SASEGT. The CDR3 consists of 13 residues.